Listed here are 5 T cell receptor beta chains from one sample, sequenced in a study of T cells in Graves' hyperthyroidism and ophthalmopathy. It was RNA transcripts that yielded the amplified TCR beta CDR3 regions. The TCR CDR3 first-round RT-PCR relied on the HTBI primer set. TCRdb used MiXCR to reprocess the multiplex PCR reads, holding one entry per CDR3 protein. Among around 570,000 distinct CDR3 sequences listed, 15% to 20% were seen once. The sequencing input was blood. These receptors came from a man aged 35 to 55 with Graves' ophthalmopathy.

This chain uses TRBV10-3 with TRBJ1-2, with D perhaps matching TRBD1 (5 bases). V was trimmed by 3 bases and J by 1 base, leaving 6 bases between them. Germline V gene data show CDR1 as ENHRY and CDR2 as SYGVKD. CDR3 length: 13 residues. In nucleotides, the CDR3 is TGTGCCATCAGTGACAGGGATAACTATGGCTACACCTTC. Amino acid sequence: CAISDRDNYGYTF.

The gene calls are TRBV4-2 and TRBJ1-5; unclear D gene. V was cut by 0 bases and J by 5 bases, with 5 bases left in between. Germline CDR1 is LGHNA and CDR2 is YNFKEQ. This CDR3 region has 13 residues. The CDR3: CASSQDLHQPQHF. CDR3 DNA sequence: TGTGCCAGCAGCCAAGATCTCCATCAGCCCCAGCATTTT.

This clonotype appeared a few times. The CDR3 coding sequence is TGTGCCAGCAGCTCTTGGGACACCGCCTACGAGCAGTACTTC. This sequence encodes CASSSWDTAYEQYF. The rearrangement uses TRBV13 and TRBJ2-7; D possibly corresponds to TRBD1 (6 bases). Trimming removed 4 bases from V and 2 bases from J, with 12 bases in between. CDR3 size: 14 residues. Germline V gives CDR1 PRHDT, CDR2 FYEKMQ (reference sequence). The full variable domain, with the rest looked up from reference TRBV13 and TRBJ2-7, is AAGVIQSPRHLIKEKRETATLKCYPIPRHDTVYWYQQGPGQDPQFLISFYEKMQSDKGSIPDRFSAQQFSDYHSELNMSSLELGDSALYFCASSSWDTAYEQYFGPGTRLTVT.

This chain uses TRBV3-1 with TRBJ1-3; D unclear. This CDR3 contains 14 residues. CDR1 and CDR2 (germline): LGHDT, YNNKEL (reference sequence). The germline V and J ends were trimmed by 11 bases and 0 bases, with 14 bases remaining between them. The CDR3: CASREAASGNTIYF. CDR3 nucleotides: TGTGCCTCCCGGGAGGCCGCCTCTGGAAACACCATATATTTT.

This clonotype turned up a few times. The chain uses TRBV6-2 or TRBV6-3 and TRBJ1-1; D unresolved. This CDR3 contains 13 residues. The V gene lost 5 bases and the J gene lost 9 bases, with 16 bases spanning the gap. Germline V CDR1 and CDR2: MNHEY, SVGEGT. The CDR3, as DNA: TGTGCCAGCAGTCTTTCCCAGGAGGTTAAAGCTTTCTTT. It encodes CASSLSQEVKAFF.